A single sample gave rise to the 28 T cell receptor beta chains below, sequenced in a study of identical twins. TCRdb processed the 5' RACE reads anew with MiXCR; each CDR3 protein has one entry. The table has fewer than 550,000 distinct CDR3 sequences, roughly 15% seen once. The same data also contributed to another study, on yellow fever vaccine responses in identical twins.

Sequencing input: CD4+ T cells sorted from blood. The receptor source for this set is a woman under 30 in good health.

This clonotype was seen a few times. The chain employs TRBV12-3 or TRBV12-4 and TRBJ2-6; maybe TRBD1 (6 bases). Trimming left V 6 bases short and J 0 bases short, with 18 bases between. CDR3 length: 18 residues. DNA for the CDR3: TGTGCCAGCAGAAGCCGGGACACCGACAACTCTGGGGCCAACGTCCTGACTTTC. It encodes CASRSRDTDNSGANVLTF.

The rearrangement joins TRBV5-1 to TRBJ2-1, with D possibly being TRBD1 (6 bases). CDR1 is SGHRS and CDR2 is YFSETQ in the germline V gene. With 2 bases removed from V and 6 bases from J, the gap between germline ends came to 15 bases. The CDR3 is 15 amino acids. CDR3 protein: CASSFADRLSNEQFF. The CDR3 DNA reads TGCGCCAGCAGCTTCGCGGACAGATTGTCCAATGAGCAGTTCTTC.

This clonotype appeared a single time. The chain employs TRBV5-1 and TRBJ1-5, with TRBD1 identical over 8 bases. The CDR3 covers 15 residues. CDR1 is SGHRS and CDR2 is YFSETQ in the germline V gene. The V gene end was trimmed by 4 bases and the J gene end by 3 bases; junction bases not matched to a gene: 6. The CDR3 DNA reads TGCGCCAGCAGCAAAACAGGGGGGGACAATCAGCCCCAGCATTTT. As protein: CASSKTGGDNQPQHF.

This clonotype was picked up a small number of times. The gene calls are TRBV29-1 and TRBJ2-1; 8 bases agree with TRBD1. CDR1 is SQVTM, CDR2 ANQGSEA, per germline. The CDR3 sequence is 16 residues long. Losses at the gene ends were 2 bases for V and 0 bases for J; bases not matched to a gene: 6. CDR3 sequence: CSVEIGQGGSYNEQFF. As DNA, the CDR3 is TGCAGCGTTGAAATAGGACAGGGAGGCTCCTACAATGAGCAGTTCTTC.

Only a few counts were recorded for this clonotype. V is TRBV20-1 and J is TRBJ2-2; D call uncertain. Trimming left V 2 bases short and J 5 bases short, with 6 bases between. There are 12 residues in the CDR3. From germline, CDR1 is DFQATT and CDR2 SNEGSKA (reference sequence). CDR3 sequence (DNA): TGCAGTGCTAGATATCTAACCGGGGAGCTGTTTTTT. Translation: CSARYLTGELFF.

This clonotype was counted a few times. The chain links TRBV24-1 to TRBJ2-1; 8 bases align to TRBD2. V was pared by 4 bases and J by 0 bases, with 10 bases of the junction left unmatched. The CDR3 totals 18 residues. The germline gives CDR1 KGHDR, CDR2 SFDVKD. The CDR3 loop reads CATSDPGLAASSYNEQFF. In DNA, the CDR3 is TGTGCCACCAGTGACCCCGGACTAGCCGCGAGCTCCTACAATGAGCAGTTCTTC.

The genes are TRBV5-6 and TRBJ2-1; 10 nucleotides match TRBD2. V lost 9 bases to trimming and J lost 2 bases; unmatched junction nucleotides: 8. The V gene's germline CDR1 is SGHDT and CDR2 YYEEEE. The CDR3 is 15 amino acids. CDR3 sequence reads: CANRSGREAYNEQFF. DNA of the CDR3: TGTGCCAACCGAAGCGGGAGGGAGGCCTACAATGAGCAGTTCTTC.

This clonotype has ten or more counts. The rearrangement joins TRBV12-3 or TRBV12-4 to TRBJ2-5, with unresolved D. Trimming took 8 bases from V and 11 from J, leaving 18 bases between them. The CDR3 is made up of 12 amino acids. This CDR3 is CASQLGQSVQYF. CDR3 DNA sequence: TGTGCCAGCCAGTTGGGCCAAAGTGTTCAGTACTTC.

The rearrangement uses TRBV10-3 and TRBJ1-5, with D tentatively TRBD1 (6 bases). The germline V gene encodes CDR1 ENHRY and CDR2 SYGVKD. This CDR3 is built from 13 residues. Trimming pared 4 bases from V and 4 bases from J, leaving 8 bases between. The CDR3 here is CAISADSNQPQHF. CDR3 DNA: TGTGCCATCAGTGCGGACAGTAATCAGCCCCAGCATTTT.

For the CDR3, the DNA is TGTGCCAGCAGCCGGGACGAGGGACGGAACACCGGGGAGCTGTTTTTT. It is translated as CASSRDEGRNTGELFF. The genes are TRBV5-6 and TRBJ2-2; D possibly uses TRBD1 or TRBD2 (5 bases each). Trimming cost V 4 bases and J 1 base, with 14 bases left between them. The CDR3 sequence is 16 residues long. Germline assignment: CDR1 SGHDT and CDR2 YYEEEE.

The rearrangement joins TRBV2 to TRBJ2-7, with D possibly matching TRBD2 (5 bases). CDR1 is SNHLY, CDR2 FYNNEI, per germline. Trimming removed 3 bases at V and 11 bases at J, with 23 bases between. The CDR3 covers 15 residues. CDR3 bases: TGTGCCAGCAGTGAGGGCGGGTCCCCAACTAACGTGGAGTACTTC. Translated, it gives CASSEGGSPTNVEYF.

The chain links TRBV20-1 to TRBJ2-1, with a tentative D call TRBD2 (6 bases). The V gene's germline CDR1 is DFQATT and CDR2 SNEGSKA (reference sequence). The CDR3 extends over 14 amino acids. V was clipped by 3 bases and J by 7 bases, with 16 bases between them. The CDR3 loop is CSASVREARNEQFF. In DNA form, the CDR3 reads TGCAGTGCTAGTGTCAGGGAGGCCAGAAATGAGCAGTTCTTC.

This clonotype was detected only a few times. The chain has TRBV25-1 and TRBJ2-2; D may be TRBD1 (6 bases). Germline V lookup: CDR1 MGHDK, CDR2 SYGVNS. V was shortened by 5 bases and J by 5 bases, with 15 bases between the two germline ends. The CDR3 is made up of 15 amino acids. This chain's CDR3 is CASSNKQGRTGELFF. The CDR3 nucleotides are TGTGCCAGCAGTAACAAACAGGGTCGGACCGGGGAGCTGTTTTTT.

This clonotype turned up a few times. V usage is TRBV12-3 or TRBV12-4 and J usage is TRBJ2-3; TRBD1 might be the D (6 bases). The CDR3 runs 13 residues. V gave up 1 base and J gave up 7 bases, with 9 bases separating them. This CDR3 reads CASSLVGGYTQYF. CDR3 sequence (DNA): TGTGCCAGCAGTTTAGTAGGGGGATATACGCAGTATTTT.

This sequence joins TRBV12-3 or TRBV12-4 and TRBJ1-2; 12 bases match TRBD1. The CDR3 totals 15 residues. V dropped 7 bases and J dropped 5; count of bases not matched to a gene: 8. CDR3 loop: CASTRDRGLSYGYTF. CDR3 nucleotides: TGTGCCAGCACCCGGGACAGGGGGCTTTCGTATGGCTACACCTTC.

This clonotype was seen only a few times. CDR3: CSAGSDRLAGAFNEQFF. The DNA for the CDR3 is TGCAGTGCCGGATCGGATAGACTAGCGGGAGCCTTTAATGAGCAGTTCTTC. This chain links TRBV20-1 with TRBJ2-1, with 12 nucleotides matching TRBD2. CDR1 is DFQATT and CDR2 is SNEGSKA in the germline V gene (reference sequence). The CDR3 has 17 amino acids. Trimming removed 6 bases from V and 7 bases from J; junction bases left unmatched: 16.

The sample holds many counts of this clonotype. The V and J genes are TRBV7-9 and TRBJ2-1; the D is unclear. V was pared by 5 bases and J by 5 bases, with 10 bases between. This CDR3 has 13 amino acids. Germline loops: CDR1 SEHNR, CDR2 FQNEAQ (reference sequence). CDR3 residues: CASSPGSHNEQFF. In nucleotides, the CDR3 is TGTGCCAGCAGCCCCGGGTCCCACAATGAGCAGTTCTTC.

This clonotype showed up just a few times. The rearrangement links TRBV20-1 to TRBJ2-5; tentative D call: TRBD1 (5 bases). Trimming cost V 5 bases and J 4 bases, with 11 bases left between them. Germline CDR1 reads DFQATT; CDR2 reads SNEGSKA (reference sequence). CDR3 length: 12 residues. CDR3 in amino acids: CSAAARGETQYF. CDR3 nucleotides: TGCAGTGCTGCGGCTAGGGGAGAGACCCAGTACTTC.

The chain uses TRBV7-9 and TRBJ2-3; D remains ambiguous. The germline CDR1 and CDR2 sequences are SEHNR and FQNEAQ (reference sequence). V lost 5 bases, J lost 0 bases, and 15 bases lay in between. The CDR3 has 16 amino acids. CDR3: CASSTGPAVSTDTQYF. Written as DNA, the CDR3 is TGTGCCAGCAGCACCGGGCCGGCTGTTAGCACAGATACGCAGTATTTT. The full variable domain, in which reference TRBV7-9 and TRBJ2-3 provide the parts outside the CDR3, is DTGVSQNPRHKITKRGQNVTFRCDPISEHNRLYWYRQTLGQGPEFLTYFQNEAQLEKSRLLSDRFSAERPKGSFSTLEIQRTEQGDSAMYLCASSTGPAVSTDTQYFGPGTRLTVL.

The chain is built from TRBV6-1 and TRBJ2-7, with D perhaps assigned TRBD1 or TRBD2 (5 bases each). Trimming cost V 5 bases and J 0 bases, with 14 bases left between them. The germline CDR1 and CDR2 sequences are MNHNS and SASEGT. The CDR3 has 15 amino acids. The CDR3 is CASSIGTLSSYEQYV. CDR3 coding DNA: TGTGCCAGCAGTATCGGGACGCTGAGCTCCTACGAGCAGTACGTC.

The genes are TRBV28 and TRBJ2-5; 12 bases line up with TRBD2. With 6 bases clipped from V and 9 bases from J, the junction kept 2 bases outside the gene matches. The CDR3 length is 12 residues. Germline V lookup: CDR1 MDHEN, CDR2 SYDVKM. The CDR3 DNA sequence: TGTGCCAGCAGGCTAGCGGGAGGGCCCCAGTACTTC. It specifies CASRLAGGPQYF.

The rearrangement joins TRBV20-1 to TRBJ2-3; 7 nucleotides line up with TRBD1. Trimming took 6 bases from V and 2 from J; bases not matched to a gene: 5. The CDR3 has 13 residues. Germline V gene sequence: CDR1 DFQATT, CDR2 SNEGSKA (reference sequence). CDR3 amino acids: CSAQTGITDTQYF. The CDR3 DNA sequence: TGCAGTGCCCAGACAGGGATCACAGATACGCAGTATTTT.

The J gene is TRBJ2-2, the V gene TRBV18; TRBD2 matches at 9 bases. This CDR3 spans 13 amino acids. Germline V gene sequence: CDR1 KGHSH, CDR2 LQKENI. J was trimmed by 6 bases and V by 7 bases; bases with no gene match: 3. CDR3 protein: CASFQREAGELFF. The CDR3 DNA follows: TGTGCCAGCTTTCAGCGGGAGGCCGGGGAGCTGTTTTTT.

This clonotype turned up a few times. V gene TRBV2 combines with J gene TRBJ2-4; the match to TRBD1 covers 7 bases. CDR3 length: 15 residues. Trimming at V came to 4 bases and at J to 1 base, leaving 4 bases not matched to a gene. In germline, CDR1 is SNHLY, CDR2 FYNNEI. As DNA, the CDR3 is TGTGCCAGCAGTGTGCAGGGGGTTGCCAAAAACATTCAGTACTTC. Protein sequence: CASSVQGVAKNIQYF.

The V call is TRBV9, the J call TRBJ1-4, with 8 nucleotides matching TRBD1. Looked up from germline, CDR1 is SGDLS and CDR2 is YYNGEE. The length of the CDR3 is 15 residues. The V and J ends lost 0 bases and 7 bases, in that order; junction bases with no gene match: 5. CDR3: CASSVGTGGSEKLFF. CDR3 DNA sequence: TGTGCCAGCAGCGTAGGAACAGGGGGATCTGAAAAACTGTTTTTT.

CDR3 in amino acids: CSVEAFSSGGETQYF. CDR3 sequence (DNA): TGCAGCGTTGAAGCGTTCTCTTCAGGGGGGGAGACCCAGTACTTC. V is TRBV29-1 and J is TRBJ2-5, with D tentatively TRBD1 (7 bases). Trimming cost V 1 base and J 5 bases, with 17 bases left between them. Germline values: CDR1 SQVTM, CDR2 ANQGSEA. The CDR3 covers 15 residues.

V and J are TRBV9 and TRBJ2-5; a weak D match, TRBD1 (5 bases). V was cut by 0 bases and J by 4 bases, with 16 bases left in between. Germline CDR1 reads SGDLS; CDR2 reads YYNGEE. CDR3 length: 16 residues. The CDR3 DNA sequence: TGTGCCAGCAGCGTAGTCCCCCAGGGAATGGGAGAGACCCAGTACTTC. This encodes CASSVVPQGMGETQYF.

The chain links TRBV15 to TRBJ1-2, with a tentative D call TRBD1 (6 bases). Germline V gene data show CDR1 as LNHNV and CDR2 as YYDKDF (reference sequence). The V end was cut by 0 bases, the J end by 7 bases, with 21 bases between. The CDR3 is 17 amino acids. In nucleotides, the CDR3 is TGTGCCACCAGCAGAGATTCAGGGGTCAGAACTATCGGTGGCTACACCTTC. Translation: CATSRDSGVRTIGGYTF.